Listed here are 27 T cell receptor beta chains from one sample, sequenced in a study of T cell responses to AZD1222 COVID-19 vaccine (dated by TCRdb to the early 2020s). According to the study, the label for this sample's time point signals: about 28 days (+/-7) after the second vaccine dose. Preparation of the library involved the immunoSEQ multiplex PCR assay. The table was pulled from immuneACCESS by TCRdb, which kept in-frame rearrangements only. Such tables lose some clones; where checked, under half of the loss comes from unresolved V genes, and the rest has no known cause. The sample has 150,000 to 200,000 clones on record, 90% of them singletons. The top ten clonotypes cover roughly 6.2% of the sample. Sequenced here: peripheral blood, sampled 28 days after the second AZD1222 dose. The origin of the receptors is an adult who received the AZD1222 COVID-19 vaccine.

The chain carries TRBV15 and TRBJ2-7; 7 bases map to TRBD1. The germline CDR1 and CDR2 sequences are LNHNV and YYDKDF (reference sequence). The length of the CDR3 is 14 residues. The junction had 1 base not matched to a gene; V was cut back by 2 bases and J by 0 bases. The CDR3 loop is CATSRNRGSYEQYF. In nucleotides, the CDR3 is TGTGCCACCAGCAGAAACAGGGGCTCCTACGAGCAGTACTTC.

The rearrangement joins TRBV12-3 or TRBV12-4 to TRBJ1-2, with D maybe TRBD1 (5 bases). V was cut by 3 bases and J by 7 bases, with 12 bases left in between. The CDR3 is 13 residues long. The DNA of the CDR3 is TGTGCCAGCAGTTTTGAGGGGAGGAGTGGCTACACCTTC. Encoded protein: CASSFEGRSGYTF.

This clone showed up just a few times. This sequence joins TRBV28 and TRBJ1-2; 10 bases agree with TRBD1. With V trimmed by 6 bases and J by 7 bases, 8 bases remained unmatched. Germline V gene data show CDR1 as MDHEN and CDR2 as SYDVKM. There are 14 residues in the CDR3. The CDR3 region is CASSLWGQGSGYTF. CDR3 coding DNA: TGTGCCAGCAGCCTGTGGGGACAGGGGTCTGGCTACACCTTC.

The genes are TRBV18 and TRBJ1-5; 7 bases align to TRBD1. Trimming removed 8 bases from V and 0 bases from J; junction bases left unmatched: 13. Germline CDR1 reads KGHSH; CDR2 reads LQKENI. The CDR3 length is 17 residues. The CDR3 loop is CASRAPGQVHSNQPQHF. The CDR3 region has the DNA TGTGCCAGCCGAGCGCCCGGACAGGTTCATAGCAATCAGCCCCAGCATTTT.

The chain combines TRBV19 with TRBJ2-5; TRBD1 agrees at 7 bases. Germline loops: CDR1 LNHDA, CDR2 SQIVND (reference sequence). The J segment lost 4 bases and the V segment lost 3 bases, leaving 5 bases of the junction unmatched. The CDR3 has 14 amino acids. The CDR3 sequence is CASSIVQGLETQYF. The DNA for the CDR3 is TGTGCCAGTAGTATCGTACAGGGGCTAGAGACCCAGTACTTC.

This chain uses TRBV5-1 with TRBJ2-3, with unresolved D. V lost 0 bases to trimming and J lost 4 bases, with 3 bases between them. The CDR3 runs to 12 residues. The germline V gene has CDR1 SGHRS and CDR2 YFSETQ. CDR3 sequence: CASSLASDTQYF. The CDR3 DNA is TGCGCCAGCAGCTTGGCGTCAGATACGCAGTATTTT.

J is TRBJ2-7 and V is TRBV7-3; D gene ambiguous. Germline V lookup: CDR1 SGHTA, CDR2 FQGTGA. The CDR3 runs 14 residues. The ends were cut back, 2 bases at V and 5 bases at J, with 13 bases in the middle. CDR3 loop: CASSLDGVLDEQYF. CDR3 nucleotides: TGTGCCAGCAGCTTAGATGGGGTCTTGGACGAGCAGTACTTC.

The chain couples TRBV5-1 to TRBJ2-6, with D uncertain. The CDR3 totals 17 residues. The germline V gene encodes CDR1 SGHRS and CDR2 YFSETQ. V gave up 0 bases and J gave up 4 bases, with 14 bases separating them. CDR3 DNA sequence: TGCGCCAGCAGCTTGGACAGTCACGCCACCGGGGCCAACGTCCTGACTTTC. Its translation: CASSLDSHATGANVLTF.

The rearrangement links TRBV7-9 to TRBJ1-4, with D hard to call. CDR1 and CDR2 from the germline V gene are SEHNR and FQNEAQ (reference sequence). The CDR3 is 16 residues long. V was pared by 0 bases and J by 6 bases, with 14 bases between. CDR3 bases: TGTGCCAGCAGCTTAGCGGGAGGACGCGGGGATGAAAAACTGTTTTTT. It yields the protein CASSLAGGRGDEKLFF. The entire variable domain, with the rest obtained from reference TRBV7-9 and TRBJ1-4, is as follows: DTGVSQNPRHKITKRGQNVTFRCDPISEHNRLYWYRQTLGQGPEFLTYFQNEAQLEKSRLLSDRFSAERPKGSFSTLEIQRTEQGDSAMYLCASSLAGGRGDEKLFFGSGTQLSVL.

J is TRBJ1-2 and V is TRBV4-3; a weak D match, TRBD1 (5 bases). Germline V gives CDR1 LGHNA, CDR2 YSLEER. With 0 bases removed from V and 5 bases from J, the gap between germline ends came to 13 bases. This CDR3 has 15 amino acids. CDR3 sequence: CASSQDTGPTYGYTF. CDR3 nucleotides: TGCGCCAGCAGCCAAGATACGGGACCGACATATGGCTACACCTTC.

The chain carries TRBV5-6 and TRBJ1-1, with unresolved D. V lost 0 bases and J 1 base, leaving 10 bases between the germline ends. This CDR3 is 15 amino acids long. CDR1 is SGHDT, CDR2 YYEEEE, per germline. The CDR3 sequence is CASSLGLVQNTEAFF. The CDR3 region has the DNA TGTGCCAGCAGCTTGGGGCTAGTACAGAACACTGAAGCTTTCTTT.

This clone was observed a few times. The J gene is TRBJ1-1, the V gene TRBV4-3; maybe TRBD1 (6 bases). The germline V gene has CDR1 LGHNA and CDR2 YSLEER. There are 15 residues in the CDR3. Trimming stripped 3 bases from V and 3 bases from J, with 14 bases between. The chain's CDR3 is CASSQDTGGDTEAFF. CDR3 DNA sequence: TGCGCCAGCAGCCAGGACACCGGGGGCGACACTGAAGCTTTCTTT.

This clone was detected only once. The gene calls are TRBV28 and TRBJ2-7; D unresolved. Germline CDR1 reads MDHEN; CDR2 reads SYDVKM. The V end lost 6 bases, the J end lost 3 bases, and 9 bases lay between the germline ends. The CDR3 runs 12 residues. The CDR3 protein is CASRLDGYEQYF. DNA for the CDR3: TGTGCCAGCAGACTGGACGGCTACGAGCAGTACTTC.

The gene calls are TRBV10-3 and TRBJ2-3; 11 nucleotides line up with TRBD2. The CDR3 totals 15 residues. V shed 5 bases, J shed 2 bases, and the junction held 3 bases outside the gene matches. CDR1 and CDR2 from the germline V gene are ENHRY and SYGVKD. The CDR3 nucleotides are TGTGCCATCAGTCCTAGCGGGGGGAACACAGATACGCAGTATTTT. Its protein is CAISPSGGNTDTQYF.

The rearrangement links TRBV3-1 (or the pseudogene TRBV3-2) to TRBJ2-3; D call uncertain. Germline V gene lookup returns CDR1 LGHDT and CDR2 YNNKEL (reference sequence). The V gene lost 1 base and the J gene lost 4 bases, with 9 bases spanning the gap. The CDR3 has 14 residues. CDR3 in amino acids: CASSQGGRADTQYF. CDR3 bases: TGTGCCAGCAGCCAAGGAGGCAGAGCAGATACGCAGTATTTT.

This rearrangement joins TRBV24-1 to TRBJ1-2, with D possibly TRBD1 on 5 matching bases. The V end lost 5 bases, the J end lost 5 bases, and 14 bases lay between the germline ends. CDR1 is KGHDR, CDR2 SFDVKD, per germline. The CDR3 is 14 amino acids. CDR3 coding DNA: TGTGCCACCAGTGGAACCAGGGAGAGTTATGGCTACACCTTC. Translation: CATSGTRESYGYTF.

The rearrangement uses TRBV11-3 and TRBJ2-1, with 7 bases identical to TRBD1. The V segment lost 4 bases and the J segment 7 bases; nucleotides outside the gene matches: 10. Germline loops: CDR1 SGHNT, CDR2 YENEEA. CDR3 size: 15 residues. CDR3 sequence: CASSSSPGQLNEQFF. The CDR3 DNA reads TGTGCCAGCAGCTCGAGTCCGGGACAGCTGAATGAGCAGTTCTTC.

This clone occurred once. V is TRBV30 and J is TRBJ1-4, with D perhaps TRBD1 (6 bases). Germline values: CDR1 GTSNPN, CDR2 SVGIG (reference sequence). This CDR3 has 15 amino acids. Trimming shortened V by 0 bases and J by 5 bases, and 13 bases separated the two germline ends. The CDR3 DNA reads TGTGCCTGGAGTGTACAGCCAGGGGAAAATGAAAAACTGTTTTTT. Translating it yields CAWSVQPGENEKLFF.

The genes are TRBV4-2 and TRBJ1-5; unclear D gene. Trimming removed 0 bases from V and 0 bases from J, with 3 bases in between. Germline assignment: CDR1 LGHNA and CDR2 YNFKEQ. This CDR3 has 14 residues. The DNA of the CDR3 is TGTGCCAGCAGCCAAGAATATAGCAATCAGCCCCAGCATTTT. Amino acid sequence: CASSQEYSNQPQHF.

The V and J genes are TRBV7-2 and TRBJ2-1; the match to TRBD2 covers 7 bases. This CDR3 has 16 amino acids. V lost 1 base, J lost 2 bases, and 5 bases stayed unmatched. CDR1 is SGHTA, CDR2 FQGNSA, per germline. The CDR3 DNA reads TGTGCCAGCAGCTTAGTTGTCGGGAGGACCTACAATGAGCAGTTCTTC. Translated: CASSLVVGRTYNEQFF.

The chain links TRBV11-3 to TRBJ2-2, with 8 bases matching TRBD2. V was pared by 0 bases and J by 6 bases, with 6 bases of the junction left unmatched. The CDR3 is made up of 16 amino acids. In germline, CDR1 is SGHNT, CDR2 YENEEA. The CDR3 reads CASSLDRSGGAGELFF. CDR3 DNA sequence: TGTGCCAGCAGCTTAGATAGGAGCGGGGGAGCCGGGGAGCTGTTTTTT.

This clone was detected a few times. This sequence joins TRBV30 and TRBJ1-2; 7 bases are shared with TRBD1. V shed 4 bases, J shed 8 bases, and the junction held 7 bases outside the gene matches. The CDR3 has 12 residues. Germline CDR1 is GTSNPN and CDR2 is SVGIG (reference sequence). The CDR3 here is CAWNRGGDGYTF. As DNA, the CDR3 is TGTGCCTGGAACAGGGGAGGGGACGGCTACACCTTC.

This clone has more than one count but fewer than ten. The rearrangement links TRBV3-1 (or the pseudogene TRBV3-2) to TRBJ2-2, with TRBD2 matching 9 bases. The CDR3 is made up of 19 amino acids. CDR1 is LGHDT and CDR2 is YNNKEL in the germline V gene (reference sequence). V shed 3 bases, J shed 7 bases, and the junction held 18 bases outside the gene matches. As DNA, the CDR3 is TGTGCCAGCAGCCACGCTCGGTCGCCGGGTAGCGGGAGAGACGGGGAGCTGTTTTTT. It yields the protein CASSHARSPGSGRDGELFF.

V usage is TRBV5-6 and J usage is TRBJ1-4; D is ambiguous. The ends were cut back, 1 base at V and 7 bases at J, with 14 bases in the middle. The CDR3 contains 15 residues. Germline lookup yields CDR1 SGHDT and CDR2 YYEEEE. This CDR3 is CASSLWWAVSEKLFF. Here the CDR3 DNA reads TGTGCCAGCAGCTTGTGGTGGGCTGTGAGTGAAAAACTGTTTTTT.

The chain combines TRBV9 with TRBJ1-1; 10 bases agree with TRBD1. Trimming at V came to 0 bases and at J to 5 bases, leaving 10 bases not matched to a gene. This CDR3 is built from 17 residues. Germline V gene lookup returns CDR1 SGDLS and CDR2 YYNGEE. The CDR3 protein is CASSVVPDRGRGTEAFF. CDR3 nucleotides: TGTGCCAGCAGCGTAGTACCGGACAGGGGGAGAGGGACTGAAGCTTTCTTT.

V usage is TRBV4-2 and J usage is TRBJ1-2; no definite D call. Looked up from germline, CDR1 is LGHNA and CDR2 is YNFKEQ. This CDR3 region has 16 residues. The ends were cut back, 0 bases at V and 4 bases at J, with 15 bases in the middle. The CDR3, as DNA: TGTGCCAGCAGCCAAGAGTTAGGAGGGTCCGGCTATGGCTACACCTTC. It codes for CASSQELGGSGYGYTF.

The rearrangement joins TRBV10-3 to TRBJ2-5; possibly TRBD1 or TRBD2 for D (5 bases each). CDR3 length: 15 residues. Germline values: CDR1 ENHRY, CDR2 SYGVKD. V was cut by 5 bases and J by 0 bases, with 13 bases left in between. CDR3 sequence (DNA): TGTGCCATCAGTCCGGGACGGTTGTACCAAGAGACCCAGTACTTC. Encoded protein: CAISPGRLYQETQYF.